The clone carrying this T cell receptor beta chain was detected once. What it binds is not known. This specimen comes from a study of STAT5B mutations in CD4+ large granular lymphocyte leukemia. The study, taken as a whole, reports: The CD4+ versus CD8+ T-LGLL clonality difference may reflect limited sample size. 8/27 top patient clones versus 2/35 control clones were TRBV06-family.

The data were produced by immunoSEQ multiplex PCR, yet TCRdb's version contains in-frame clones alone and is incomplete. The table lists fewer than 30,000 clones, approximately 84% of them singletons. Healthy controls were blood donor buffy coats. The CDR3 loop spans 15 amino acids. Germline V gene lookup returns CDR1 MNHEY and CDR2 SMNVEV (reference sequence). The J segment lost 6 bases and the V segment lost 5 bases, leaving 6 bases of the junction unmatched. The sequence came from a human donor in good health. What was sequenced was CD4+ T cells from blood buffy coats. The chain recombines TRBV27 with TRBJ1-6; 8 nucleotides agree with TRBD1. The CDR3 coding sequence is TGTGCCAGCAGTGCTGGGACAGGTACTAATTCACCCCTCCACTTT. Encoded protein: CASSAGTGTNSPLHF.